The next 29 T cell receptor beta chains were all read from a single sample in a study of blood T cells in healthy people across ages. Sample-barcoded 5' priming and a J-beta primer mix drove a second PCR of about 6 to 12 cycles. MiXCR was run by TCRdb on the 5' RACE reads, yielding one entry per CDR3 protein. This table has some 760,000 distinct CDR3 sequences, about 25% appearing once. The data also belong to a second study, concerning T cells of mothers and their children.

What was sequenced was blood. Receptors originate from a boy aged 5-17 years in good health.

This clonotype was counted only a few times. The chain uses TRBV7-8 and TRBJ2-1, with unresolved D. The germline V gene encodes CDR1 SGHVS and CDR2 FQNEAQ. Trimming left V 2 bases short and J 5 bases short, with 7 bases between. The CDR3 runs to 13 residues. For the CDR3, the DNA is TGTGCCAGCAGCTTATTGGGAAACAATGAGCAGTTCTTC. Translated, it gives CASSLLGNNEQFF.

The rearrangement uses TRBV7-3 and TRBJ1-1, with D maybe TRBD1 (5 bases). The ends were cut back, 5 bases at V and 3 bases at J, with 16 bases in the middle. The germline V gene encodes CDR1 SGHTA and CDR2 FQGTGA. The CDR3 loop spans 15 amino acids. Here the CDR3 DNA reads TGTGCCAGCAGCCTGTCCCCCGGGGGACACACTGAAGCTTTCTTT. As protein: CASSLSPGGHTEAFF. The full variable domain, rest sourced from reference TRBV7-3 and TRBJ1-1, is GAGVSQTPSNKVTEKGKYVELRCDPISGHTALYWYRQSLGQGPEFLIYFQGTGAADDSGLPNDRFFAVRPEGSVSTLKIQRTERGDSAVYLCASSLSPGGHTEAFFGQGTRLTVV.

This clonotype has just one count. The chain has TRBV20-1 and TRBJ2-3; 12 bases match TRBD2. CDR3 length equals 16 residues. V gave up 5 bases and J gave up 1 base; unmatched junction bases: 7. From germline, CDR1 is DFQATT and CDR2 SNEGSKA (reference sequence). DNA for the CDR3: TGCAGTGCTTCCACTAGCGGGGGGTTACGCACAGATACGCAGTATTTT. It is translated as CSASTSGGLRTDTQYF.

This clonotype was recorded a few times. The gene calls are TRBV6-5 and TRBJ2-3, with D possibly being TRBD1 (6 bases). The V and J ends lost 5 bases and 5 bases respectively, with 14 bases between them. The CDR3 totals 14 residues. CDR1 is MNHEY, CDR2 SVGAGI, per germline. CDR3 residues: CASSQAGVIDTQYF. CDR3 bases: TGTGCCAGCAGTCAAGCAGGGGTGATAGATACGCAGTATTTT.

This chain links TRBV25-1 with TRBJ2-3; 8 bases are a match to TRBD1. Germline V gene data show CDR1 as MGHDK and CDR2 as SYGVNS. The CDR3 loop spans 16 amino acids. Trimming took 1 base from V and 4 from J; bases not matched to a gene: 7. The CDR3 region is CASSESWAGGADTQYF. CDR3 DNA: TGTGCCAGCAGTGAATCGTGGGCAGGGGGCGCAGATACGCAGTATTTT.

The table lists this clonotype with a few counts. This CDR3 reads CASSQSLVIENEQFF. The CDR3 DNA reads as TGCGCCAGCAGCCAAAGCCTGGTTATTGAGAATGAGCAGTTCTTC. The chain is built from TRBV4-3 and TRBJ2-1, with D uncertain. The CDR3 has 15 residues. V was trimmed by 2 bases and J by 7 bases, leaving 15 bases between them. Germline CDR1 LGHNA, CDR2 YSLEER.

This clonotype came up once. The rearrangement joins TRBV3-1 to TRBJ2-5, with TRBD2 matching 10 bases. The tail of the sequence fits TRBJ2-7 better, so the J call may be wrong. The CDR3 sequence is 18 residues long. Germline V gene lookup returns CDR1 LGHDT and CDR2 YNNKEL (reference sequence). The CDR3 here is CASSQASKWASGRYEQYF. The CDR3 coding sequence is TGTGCCAGCAGCCAAGCCTCCAAATGGGCTAGCGGGAGATACGAGCAGTACTTC.

The chain links TRBV9 to TRBJ1-4; tentatively, D is TRBD1 (5 bases). Trimming took off 0 bases at V and 4 bases at J, with 10 bases between the two ends. The CDR3 covers 15 residues. The germline V gene encodes CDR1 SGDLS and CDR2 YYNGEE. The CDR3 spells CASSVAGLYNEKLFF. CDR3 sequence (DNA): TGTGCCAGCAGCGTAGCGGGGCTCTATAATGAAAAACTGTTTTTT.

V usage is TRBV27 and J usage is TRBJ2-5; 7 bases agree with TRBD2. The end of the DNA is better explained by TRBJ2-1, so the J call may be wrong. Germline assignment: CDR1 MNHEY and CDR2 SMNVEV (reference sequence). The CDR3 has 13 amino acids. The CDR3 sequence: CASTKRAGEAQFF. DNA for the CDR3: TGTGCCAGCACCAAAAGGGCGGGGGAGGCCCAGTTCTTC.

This clonotype was counted only a few times. The J gene is TRBJ1-1, the V gene TRBV28; 7 bases are a match to TRBD1. Germline CDR1 MDHEN, CDR2 SYDVKM. V shed 5 bases, J shed 11 bases, and the junction held 8 bases outside the gene matches. CDR3 length equals 12 residues. CDR3 in amino acids: CASSPPTGKAFF. The DNA for the CDR3 is TGTGCCAGCAGTCCCCCGACAGGGAAGGCTTTCTTT.

The chain recombines TRBV7-9 with TRBJ1-2, with 8 bases fitting TRBD1. The CDR3 is 15 amino acids. The V segment lost 6 bases and the J segment 6 bases; nucleotides outside the gene matches: 12. CDR1 and CDR2 from the germline V gene are SEHNR and FQNEAQ (reference sequence). In DNA form, the CDR3 reads TGTGCCAGCAGTAACGGACAGGGCGAGTGGGATGGCTACACCTTC. Translated, it gives CASSNGQGEWDGYTF. Drawing the rest from reference TRBV7-9 and TRBJ1-2, the complete variable domain is DTGVSQNPRHKITKRGQNVTFRCDPISEHNRLYWYRQTLGQGPEFLTYFQNEAQLEKSRLLSDRFSAERPKGSFSTLEIQRTEQGDSAMYLCASSNGQGEWDGYTFGSGTRLTVV.

There are a few counts of this clonotype. This rearrangement joins TRBV29-1 to TRBJ1-1; no clear D gene. This CDR3 region has 11 residues. CDR1 and CDR2 from the germline V gene are SQVTM and ANQGSEA. Trimming cost V 0 bases and J 10 bases, with 9 bases left between them. The CDR3, as DNA: TGCAGCGTTGAAGACCGGCACGGAGCTTTCTTT. Its protein product is CSVEDRHGAFF.

This clonotype has just a few counts. The V and J genes are TRBV20-1 and TRBJ2-1, with 9 bases matching TRBD2. Per the germline V gene, CDR1 is DFQATT and CDR2 is SNEGSKA (reference sequence). The junction had 7 bases not matched to a gene; V was cut back by 3 bases and J by 4 bases. The CDR3 loop spans 15 amino acids. The CDR3 DNA reads TGCAGTGCTAGTCGCACTAGCGGGCCTTACAATGAGCAGTTCTTC. The encoded protein is CSASRTSGPYNEQFF.

V gene TRBV6-5 combines with J gene TRBJ1-1; a possible D gene is TRBD1 (5 bases). Germline-derived CDR1 and CDR2 are MNHEY and SVGAGI. This CDR3 spans 15 amino acids. Trimming stripped 6 bases from V and 7 bases from J, with 21 bases between. The CDR3 here is CASRAGGTANFEAFF. The CDR3 DNA reads TGTGCCAGCAGGGCCGGGGGGACCGCGAACTTTGAAGCTTTCTTT.

This clonotype has only a few counts. The rearrangement links TRBV28 to TRBJ1-4; tentatively, D is TRBD1 (6 bases). V was trimmed by 7 bases and J by 5 bases, leaving 14 bases between them. CDR1 and CDR2 (germline): MDHEN, SYDVKM. This CDR3 spans 14 amino acids. The DNA for the CDR3 is TGTGCCAGCACCGTCTCCGGGGGCAATGAAAAACTGTTTTTT. Encoded protein: CASTVSGGNEKLFF.

This clonotype appeared a few times. The rearrangement links TRBV20-1 to TRBJ2-5; 12 nucleotides line up with TRBD1. Trimming took 3 bases from V and 4 from J; bases not matched to a gene: 9. The CDR3 contains 16 residues. In germline, CDR1 is DFQATT, CDR2 SNEGSKA (reference sequence). The CDR3 DNA follows: TGCAGTGCTAGGGTACCGGGACAGGGGGCGGGAGAGACCCAGTACTTC. This codes for CSARVPGQGAGETQYF.

This clonotype came up many times. This chain uses TRBV20-1 with TRBJ2-7; 9 nucleotides align to TRBD2. Per germline, CDR1 DFQATT and CDR2 SNEGSKA (reference sequence). The CDR3 is made up of 15 amino acids. Trimming at V came to 5 bases and at J to 5 bases, leaving 13 bases not matched to a gene. The CDR3 loop is CSAFPKTSGGHEQYF. The CDR3 coding sequence is TGCAGTGCTTTCCCTAAGACTAGCGGAGGACACGAGCAGTACTTC.

This clonotype has only a few counts. The V call is TRBV7-2, the J call TRBJ2-5; 11 bases fit TRBD2. CDR1 is SGHTA, CDR2 FQGNSA, per germline. The CDR3 consists of 16 residues. V shed 1 base, J shed 3 bases, and the junction held 4 bases outside the gene matches. The CDR3 region is CASSLGISGREETQYF. The DNA for the CDR3 is TGTGCCAGCAGCTTAGGGATTAGCGGGAGGGAAGAGACCCAGTACTTC.

The chain links TRBV10-3 to TRBJ2-7; D is uncertain. V was cut by 2 bases and J by 0 bases, with 8 bases left in between. Germline CDR1 and CDR2: ENHRY and SYGVKD. This CDR3 is built from 14 residues. The CDR3 sequence: CAISERVGSYEQYF. The CDR3 nucleotides are TGTGCCATCAGTGAGAGGGTAGGCTCCTACGAGCAGTACTTC.

About this clonotype itself: At one of its ends the junction is not consistent with the germline gene, which may arise from a read error. The genes are TRBV20-1 and TRBJ2-1; unclear D gene. Germline CDR1 reads DFQATT; CDR2 reads SNEGSKA (reference sequence). The CDR3 length is 15 residues. The CDR3 loop reads CSASRRASSYTEQFF. Written as DNA, the CDR3 is TGCAGTGCTAGCCGCCGGGCCTCGAGTTACACTGAGCAGTTCTTC.

In DNA form, the CDR3 reads TGTGCCAGCAACCTACAGGGAACCAAAAACATTCAGTACTTC. Protein: CASNLQGTKNIQYF. The chain has TRBV5-5 and TRBJ2-4; TRBD1 might be the D (6 bases). Trimming took off 6 bases at V and 2 bases at J, with 12 bases between the two ends. CDR3 length: 14 amino acids. The germline V gene encodes CDR1 SGHKS and CDR2 YYEKEE (reference sequence).

The J gene is TRBJ2-1, the V gene TRBV7-9, with D perhaps TRBD1 or TRBD2 (5 bases each). Trimming left V 7 bases short and J 2 bases short, with 21 bases between. Germline V gene lookup returns CDR1 SEHNR and CDR2 FQNEAQ (reference sequence). This CDR3 is 17 amino acids long. The CDR3 DNA reads as TGTGCCAGCACTCCCCTGGGAGTGGGGGACCCCTACAATGAGCAGTTCTTC. Residues: CASTPLGVGDPYNEQFF.

This chain joins TRBV7-9 and TRBJ2-4, with D uncertain. The CDR3 consists of 13 residues. Germline CDR1 SEHNR, CDR2 FQNEAQ (reference sequence). Trimming left V 3 bases short and J 7 bases short, with 10 bases between. The CDR3 region has the DNA TGTGCCAGCAGCTTTGCTATGGGTAACATTCAGTACTTC. Its translation is CASSFAMGNIQYF.

This clonotype was found a few times. In DNA form, the CDR3 reads TGTGCCAGCAGCTTAGACAGGGGTGGGCTGAACACTGAAGCTTTCTTT. It encodes CASSLDRGGLNTEAFF. The chain is built from TRBV7-2 and TRBJ1-1; 7 bases agree with TRBD1. This CDR3 spans 16 amino acids. The trim removed 1 base at V and 0 bases at J, leaving 5 bases unmatched. CDR1 is SGHTA, CDR2 FQGNSA, per germline. Full variable domain (remainder filled in from reference TRBV7-2 and TRBJ1-1): GAGVSQSPSNKVTEKGKDVELRCDPISGHTALYWYRQSLGQGLEFLIYFQGNSAPDKSGLPSDRFSAERTGGSVSTLTIQRTQQEDSAVYLCASSLDRGGLNTEAFFGQGTRLTVV.

This clonotype was seen only a few times. The J gene is TRBJ2-7, the V gene TRBV29-1; 7 bases are a match to TRBD1. Germline V CDR1 and CDR2: SQVTM, ANQGSEA. Trimming cost V 7 bases and J 6 bases; bases outside gene matches: 9. The CDR3 sequence is 12 residues long. CDR3 region: CSAILTGFEQYF. CDR3 coding DNA: TGCAGCGCAATATTGACAGGGTTCGAGCAGTACTTC.

The V call is TRBV9, the J call TRBJ1-1; maybe TRBD1 (5 bases). Per the germline V gene, CDR1 is SGDLS and CDR2 is YYNGEE. V was cut by 4 bases and J by 5 bases, with 21 bases left in between. The CDR3 totals 16 residues. This chain's CDR3 is CASSPIPGARGTEAFF. CDR3 nucleotide sequence: TGTGCCAGCAGCCCAATACCCGGGGCGCGGGGAACTGAAGCTTTCTTT.

This clonotype was detected a few times. The rearrangement links TRBV7-2 to TRBJ1-2, with unresolved D. Germline values: CDR1 SGHTA, CDR2 FQGNSA. This CDR3 contains 11 residues. V lost 7 bases, J lost 7 bases, and 10 bases lay in between. The CDR3 is CASTRTGGYTF. The CDR3 DNA is TGTGCCAGCACCCGCACGGGTGGCTACACCTTC.

This clonotype was counted only a few times. This chain joins TRBV28 and TRBJ1-1; 8 positions match TRBD1. This CDR3 spans 16 amino acids. With 5 bases clipped from V and 1 base from J, the junction kept 9 bases outside the gene matches. The V gene's germline CDR1 is MDHEN and CDR2 SYDVKM. DNA for the CDR3: TGTGCCAGCAGTAACCATCGCGGACAGGGGAACACTGAAGCTTTCTTT. It translates to CASSNHRGQGNTEAFF.

The chain recombines TRBV29-1 with TRBJ2-1; 7 bases match TRBD1. CDR1 SQVTM and CDR2 ANQGSEA come from the germline V gene. CDR3 size: 14 residues. V dropped 3 bases and J dropped 8; count of bases not matched to a gene: 10. CDR3 protein: CSVDEGALSDEQFF. The CDR3 coding sequence is TGCAGCGTTGATGAGGGGGCACTTAGTGATGAGCAGTTCTTC.